The entry below gives a single TCR beta chain sequence along with its context. The assay was immunoSEQ multiplex PCR, and TCRdb's table has in-frame clones only and misses some. The profile shows 200,000 to 300,000 clones, roughly 82% of them singletons. The sample originates from a study of blood T cell repertoires in COVID-19. Across the study: Material from acute and convalescent COVID-19 was sourced from the United States, Italy and Spain. T cells, B-cell-depleted T cells, or PBMCs supplied cDNA or gDNA.

The V gene's germline CDR1 is KGHSH and CDR2 LQKENI. V was trimmed by 3 bases and J by 6 bases, leaving 14 bases between them. The CDR3 sequence is 14 residues long. V is TRBV18 and J is TRBJ1-2; D gene unclear. The sequence came from a woman between 70 and 85 years old with acute or convalescent COVID-19. The sequenced sample was peripheral blood. The CDR3 bases are TGTGCCAGCTCACCTGCAGAGGTACAAAATGGCTACACCTTC. It specifies CASSPAEVQNGYTF.